This T cell receptor beta chain was identified in a study of beta chain features in type 1 diabetes (dated 2018 in TCRdb). With regard to the full study: No differences in mean age, gender distribution, total cell number or subset yield were found between patients and healthy donors. A total of about 110 million sorted cells were examined across all samples, and the number of cells per subset was strongly correlated with RNA yield. The study compared the TCRB repertoires of sorted circulating CD4+ T cell subsets in recently diagnosed type 1 diabetes patients with those in matched healthy donors. Naive and central memory subsets were obtained from all 30 or so donors, but regulatory and stem cell-like memory subsets were isolated from only 8 patients and roughly eight healthy donors. The study at large found these results: Because cDNA rather than genomic DNA was sequenced, highly expressing activated cells could have been over-represented, although no difference in activation and CD3 levels was found between groups. PCR might favor shorter templates, but patient and control samples were amplified and corrected together, so any skew would affect both groups equally. A moderate but significant shortening of TCRB CDR3 length was observed in type 1 diabetes patients in all four CD4+ subsets. Only small numbers of individuals were included in the HLA sub-analyses, which left unresolved whether HLA type had any influence on TCRB rearrangement. Naive, central memory and regulatory TCRB repertoires appeared to be more alike among patients than among healthy donors. Fewer insertions and more nucleotide deletions at VDJ recombination sites were observed in patients with type 1 diabetes, implying thymic rearrangement abnormalities.

V and J lose 6 bases and 0 bases, and a span of 11 bases separates them. The CDR3 runs 15 residues from the cysteine to the phenylalanine. Only CDR3 DNA remains: 45 bases, in frame from the first base. The germline V gene yields MNHEY for CDR1 and SVGAGI for CDR2. Each donor gave one peripheral blood draw, about 110 mL on average, collected into heparinised tubes. Using a panel that included CD45RO, CCR7, CD25, CD127, CD95 and CD27, naive, central memory, regulatory and stem cell-like memory CD4+ T cells were sorted on a BD FACSAria II. All sorted populations exceeded 98% purity. Right away, PBMCs were isolated by Lymphoprep density gradient centrifugation and were stained directly, with no culture step. To minimize batch effects, samples were stained and sorted in pairs, one healthy donor with one patient per experiment. In the case of this clone: Its specific antigen is unknown. No base qualities exist here, and no much larger clone lies one base off it.

The entire amount of isolated RNA was reverse transcribed using the High Capacity cDNA Reverse Transcription Kit, so the sequenced TCRB transcripts were expressed ones. Deep immunoSEQ sequencing was performed on naive, central memory and regulatory T cell samples, with an average of roughly 3.6 million total reads per sample. Sorted cells were lysed in RLT buffer and RNA was extracted with DNase-treated RNeasy Micro or Mini kits, depending on cell number. To prevent cross-contamination, each cell subset was processed individually, whereas patient and healthy donor samples were processed jointly. The immunoSEQ multiplex PCR was used to amplify TCRB sequences from cDNA, yielding 87-bp fragments that span the CDR3 region. Sequencing of the amplicons was done on the Illumina HiSeq platform. The authors' analysis ran thus. PCR bias was computationally corrected using synthetic template baselines, reads within Hamming distance 2 were collapsed, and singletons that could not be merged were discarded. Reads were aligned against IMGT to assign V, D and J genes, CDR3 length and insertions or deletions at six rearrangement sites. Clonotype counts were normalized to sorted cell number within each subset before computing true diversity and Gini coefficients with the tcR R package. The overlap coefficient, calculated on TCRB nucleotide sequences, was used to measure repertoire sharing. TCRdb took over this immuneACCESS table, retaining in-frame rearrangements with V and J assigned. Such tables are incomplete; in checked studies, under half of the missing clones stem from an unresolved V gene, and the remainder is unexplained. V, J and clone size are taken as reported in that table, and D and trimming were inferred from the DNA itself. Recorded for this sample are some 44,000 clones; approximately 56% of them occurred a single time. 2% to 2.5% of the sample belongs to the ten largest clones.

This receptor was identified in a woman aged 18-35 years in good health. The sample was Tregs from blood. Taken with the paper, the label for cell subset or site translates to: regulatory CD4+ T cells. The chain joins TRBV6-5 to TRBJ2-2; the D gene lacks a confident call. DNA sequence: TGTGCCAGCAGGTATCAGGCCGCGAACACCGGGGAGCTGTTTTTT. Its protein product is CASRYQAANTGELFF.